Shown below are 13 T cell receptor beta chains from a single sample sequenced in a study of CD8 T cells in ankylosing spondylitis. MiXCR was run by TCRdb on the 5' RACE reads, yielding one entry per CDR3 protein. The top ten clones hold around 15% of a sample with 160,000 or so distinct CDR3 sequences, 9.8% of them seen once. Sequenced material: blood, either unsorted or a sorted T cell fraction (not recorded which). These receptors were obtained from a female donor with ankylosing spondylitis or in good health (not recorded which).

This clonotype appeared many times. This chain uses TRBV20-1 with TRBJ2-7, with TRBD1 identical over 7 bases. Germline CDR1 is DFQATT and CDR2 is SNEGSKA (reference sequence). After removal of 6 bases from V and 4 bases from J, the junction contained 3 bases not matched to a gene. The CDR3 totals 11 residues. The CDR3 loop is CSAKTGYEQYF. CDR3 coding DNA: TGCAGTGCCAAGACAGGGTACGAGCAGTACTTC.

The chain links TRBV6-5 to TRBJ2-2; 8 nucleotides align to TRBD2. Germline values: CDR1 MNHEY, CDR2 SVGAGI. The CDR3 length is 18 residues. Trimming at V came to 0 bases and at J to 0 bases, leaving 6 bases not matched to a gene. As DNA, the CDR3 is TGTGCCAGCAGTTACTCGCCAACTAGCGGAGCGAACACCGGGGAGCTGTTTTTT. It translates to CASSYSPTSGANTGELFF.

J is TRBJ2-5 and V is TRBV6-2 or TRBV6-3, with TRBD2 as a possible D gene (5 bases). Trimming cost V 0 bases and J 1 base, with 15 bases left between them. Per germline, CDR1 MNHEY and CDR2 SVGEGT. The CDR3 contains 17 residues. The CDR3 nucleotides are TGTGCCAGCAGTTACTCGATTCTCCTAGGAGGCCAAGAGACCCAGTACTTC. Its protein is CASSYSILLGGQETQYF.

The chain recombines TRBV28 with TRBJ1-1; weak D call: TRBD1 (5 bases). The CDR3 is 14 residues long. Germline CDR1 MDHEN, CDR2 SYDVKM. V gave up 0 bases and J gave up 1 base, with 6 bases separating them. CDR3 DNA: TGTGCCAGCAGTTTATGGAGGGGGAACACTGAAGCTTTCTTT. It codes for CASSLWRGNTEAFF.

This clonotype was seen a few times. The chain couples TRBV19 to TRBJ2-1, with no clear D. Trimming shortened V by 3 bases and J by 1 base, and 7 bases separated the two germline ends. This CDR3 is built from 14 residues. Germline CDR1 is LNHDA and CDR2 is SQIVND (reference sequence). For the CDR3, the DNA is TGTGCCAGTAGTATGAAAGGTTCCTACAATGAGCAGTTCTTC. Translating gives CASSMKGSYNEQFF.

The CDR3 bases are TGTGCCAGCAGCGTAGATGATTTCACTGAAGCTTTCTTT. It codes for CASSVDDFTEAFF. The chain links TRBV9 to TRBJ1-1; the D is unclear. The CDR3 is 13 residues long. V dropped 0 bases and J dropped 4 bases, with 7 bases sitting between them. Per germline, CDR1 SGDLS and CDR2 YYNGEE.

This clonotype was observed at least ten times. The CDR3: CSVEDPKYNEQFF. The CDR3 nucleotides are TGCAGCGTTGAAGATCCTAAGTACAATGAGCAGTTCTTC. J is TRBJ2-1 and V is TRBV29-1; D remains ambiguous. CDR1 and CDR2 from the germline V gene are SQVTM and ANQGSEA. Trimming took off 0 bases at V and 4 bases at J, with 7 bases between the two ends. The CDR3 contains 13 residues.

The rearrangement joins TRBV19 to TRBJ1-1, with D hard to call. Trimming removed 6 bases at V and 10 bases at J, with 18 bases between. Germline-derived CDR1 and CDR2 are LNHDA and SQIVND (reference sequence). The CDR3 runs 13 residues. This CDR3 reads CASSESRQVRAFF. The CDR3 coding sequence is TGTGCCAGTAGCGAATCTCGGCAGGTTCGAGCTTTCTTT.

V gene TRBV2 combines with J gene TRBJ2-1; no clear D. The V end was cut by 4 bases, the J end by 1 base, with 11 bases between. This CDR3 spans 15 amino acids. CDR1 and CDR2 (germline): SNHLY, FYNNEI. CDR3 in DNA: TGTGCCAGCAGTGGTTCGAGGATTTCCTACAATGAGCAGTTCTTC. Its translation: CASSGSRISYNEQFF.

The J gene is TRBJ2-7, the V gene TRBV9; D remains unclear. The CDR3 has 12 amino acids. Germline CDR1 and CDR2: SGDLS and YYNGEE. V was cut by 4 bases and J by 7 bases, with 12 bases left in between. CDR3 nucleotide sequence: TGTGCCAGCAGCTCCAGGTTGGGGGAGCAGTACTTC. Encoded protein: CASSSRLGEQYF.

In its sample, this clonotype was seen a few times. The chain has TRBV29-1 and TRBJ1-1; tentatively, D is TRBD1 (6 bases). CDR3 length: 14 amino acids. V lost 4 bases to trimming and J lost 1 base, with 13 bases between them. Germline assignment: CDR1 SQVTM and CDR2 ANQGSEA. In DNA, the CDR3 is TGCAGCGTTGCCCCGGGACAAACGAACACTGAAGCTTTCTTT. Translated, it gives CSVAPGQTNTEAFF. The full variable domain, rest sourced from reference TRBV29-1 and TRBJ1-1, is SAVISQKPSRDICQRGTSLTIQCQVDSQVTMMFWYRQQPGQSLTLIATANQGSEATYESGFVIDKFPISRPNLTFSTLTVSNMSPEDSSIYLCSVAPGQTNTEAFFGQGTRLTVV.

This chain connects TRBV7-9 to TRBJ2-7; TRBD1 matches at 7 bases. V was pared by 8 bases and J by 1 base, with 5 bases of the junction left unmatched. This CDR3 has 13 residues. Germline-derived CDR1 and CDR2 are SEHNR and FQNEAQ (reference sequence). CDR3 residues: CASGTALSYEQYF. The CDR3 nucleotides read TGTGCCAGCGGGACAGCCTTATCCTACGAGCAGTACTTC.

J is TRBJ2-1 and V is TRBV6-1, with D possibly TRBD2 on 5 matching bases. The CDR3 is 14 residues long. Trimming stripped 5 bases from V and 3 bases from J, with 11 bases between. Germline values: CDR1 MNHNS, CDR2 SASEGT. In DNA, the CDR3 is TGTGCCAGCAGTCCCGGCGGGTACTACAATGAGCAGTTCTTC. Its translation: CASSPGGYYNEQFF.